This entry lists 29 T cell receptor beta chains sequenced from one sample in a study of Ad26.COV2.S vaccination and SARS-CoV-2 variants. The data were produced by immunoSEQ multiplex PCR, yet TCRdb's version contains in-frame clones alone and is incomplete. Among a few hundred thousand clones, around nine tenths were seen once, and the ten largest hold less than 3.5%. The treatment was: roughly 19 received Ad26.COV2.S at low or high dose, single or two shots; about 5 received placebo; per-sample allocation not given. Repertoires come from day 63 after the first vaccine or placebo injection. The source was peripheral blood, collected in a trial of Ad26.COV2.S vaccine versus placebo. The receptor source for this set is a person aged 18-65 years who received the Ad26.COV2.S COVID-19 vaccine or a placebo.

The sample holds a few counts of this clone. The rearrangement uses TRBV11-2 and TRBJ2-5; D gene unclear. The V gene lost 5 bases and the J gene lost 5 bases, with 18 bases spanning the gap. The CDR3 extends over 15 amino acids. CDR1 is SGHAT and CDR2 is FQNNGV in the germline V gene. This CDR3 is CASSTHGNDGETQYF. For the CDR3, the DNA is TGTGCCAGCAGCACCCATGGAAACGATGGGGAGACCCAGTACTTC.

This chain uses TRBV4-1 with TRBJ1-4, with no clear D. The CDR3 is 16 residues long. Germline-derived CDR1 and CDR2 are MGHRA and YSYEKL. Trimming took off 3 bases at V and 3 bases at J, with 14 bases between the two ends. Here the CDR3 reads CASSHMKELPNEKLFF. The DNA for the CDR3 is TGCGCCAGCAGCCACATGAAGGAACTACCTAATGAAAAACTGTTTTTT.

This clone was seen only a few times. The chain recombines TRBV6-5 with TRBJ2-7, with 11 bases aligning to TRBD1. The germline gives CDR1 MNHEY, CDR2 SVGAGI. The CDR3 spans 13 residues. The ends lost 7 bases at V and 6 bases at J; junction bases unmatched: 5. The DNA for the CDR3 is TGTGCCAGCACTTCGGACAGGGGGCGCGAGCAGTACTTC. It encodes CASTSDRGREQYF.

The chain is built from TRBV28 and TRBJ2-7, with D tentatively TRBD2 (6 bases). Germline V gene sequence: CDR1 MDHEN, CDR2 SYDVKM. The CDR3 spans 16 residues. Trimming removed 6 bases at V and 5 bases at J, with 23 bases between. CDR3 amino acids: CASSRGGVPSPHEQYV. The DNA for the CDR3 is TGTGCCAGCAGCCGCGGAGGGGTCCCCTCCCCCCACGAGCAGTACGTC.

The table lists this clone with a count of one. The CDR3 DNA sequence: TGTGCCAGCAGCTTATCTAGCGGGGGCCAAAGCTCCTACGAGCAGTACTTC. Residues: CASSLSSGGQSSYEQYF. The genes are TRBV11-2 and TRBJ2-7, with TRBD2 matching over 10 bases. V shed 2 bases, J shed 0 bases, and the junction held 7 bases outside the gene matches. Germline V gene lookup returns CDR1 SGHAT and CDR2 FQNNGV. CDR3 length: 17 amino acids.

The V gene is TRBV21-1, the J gene TRBJ2-1; TRBD1, the table's D call, lacks a check against the DNA. TRBV21-1 represents a pseudogene. The CDR3 has 19 amino acids. The CDR3 region is CASSSRQGQGHPQYNEQFF. In DNA, the CDR3 is TGTGCTAGCAGCTCCCGGCAGGGACAGGGTCACCCCCAGTACAATGAGCAGTTCTTC.

This clone came up a few times. The CDR3: CASSLVPLRKNTGELFF. As DNA, the CDR3 is TGTGCCAGCAGCTTAGTCCCACTCAGAAAAAACACCGGGGAGCTGTTTTTT. The genes are TRBV7-2 and TRBJ2-2; no clear D gene. Trimming pared 1 base from V and 2 bases from J, leaving 14 bases between. The germline V gene has CDR1 SGHTA and CDR2 FQGNSA. CDR3 length equals 17 residues. Supplemented by reference TRBV7-2 and TRBJ2-2, the full variable domain reads GAGVSQSPSNKVTEKGKDVELRCDPISGHTALYWYRQSLGQGLEFLIYFQGNSAPDKSGLPSDRFSAERTGGSVSTLTIQRTQQEDSAVYLCASSLVPLRKNTGELFFGEGSRLTVL.

The rearrangement joins TRBV4-3 to TRBJ2-1; TRBD2 aligns across 8 bases. CDR3 size: 19 residues. V lost 2 bases to trimming and J lost 1 base; unmatched junction nucleotides: 13. The germline V gene has CDR1 LGHNA and CDR2 YSLEER. The CDR3 sequence is CASSQNPAEREWSYNEQFF. The CDR3 DNA reads as TGCGCCAGCAGCCAAAATCCCGCGGAGCGGGAGTGGTCCTACAATGAGCAGTTCTTC.

This clone occurred once. This chain links TRBV27 with TRBJ2-2; the match to TRBD2 covers 10 bases. The CDR3 loop spans 14 amino acids. Germline V CDR1 and CDR2: MNHEY, SMNVEV (reference sequence). With V trimmed by 4 bases and J by 6 bases, 2 bases remained unmatched. CDR3 residues: CASSSGLAAGELFF. The CDR3 DNA follows: TGTGCCAGCAGTTCCGGACTAGCGGCCGGGGAGCTGTTTTTT.

V and J are TRBV2 and TRBJ1-5; possibly TRBD1 for D (6 bases). This CDR3 has 14 residues. Germline V gene lookup returns CDR1 SNHLY and CDR2 FYNNEI. The V and J ends lost 4 bases and 2 bases respectively, with 9 bases between them. CDR3 coding DNA: TGTGCCAGCAGTGCGGGGGCGCGCAATCAGCCCCAGCATTTT. Its protein is CASSAGARNQPQHF.

The chain combines TRBV7-2 with TRBJ1-3, with 8 bases matching TRBD1. Trimming took 1 base from V and 10 from J; bases not matched to a gene: 0. The CDR3 runs to 12 residues. Germline V gene lookup returns CDR1 SGHTA and CDR2 FQGNSA. This chain's CDR3 is CASSLDRGTIYF. CDR3 DNA sequence: TGTGCCAGCAGCTTAGACAGGGGGACCATATATTTT.

This chain uses TRBV30 with TRBJ2-2; possible D gene TRBD1, 6 bases. V was clipped by 4 bases and J by 1 base, with 13 bases between them. This CDR3 is built from 15 residues. The germline gives CDR1 GTSNPN, CDR2 SVGIG (reference sequence). CDR3: CAWNPDRLNTGELFF. CDR3 DNA: TGTGCCTGGAACCCCGACAGGCTGAACACCGGGGAGCTGTTTTTT.

The chain is built from TRBV6-4 and TRBJ2-1, with 13 nucleotides matching TRBD2. Germline trimming cut 2 bases from V and 3 bases from J; bases unmatched to any gene: 7. Germline V gives CDR1 MRHNA, CDR2 SNTAGT. This CDR3 is built from 18 residues. This chain's CDR3 is CASSDTSLAGGYYNEQFF. The CDR3 DNA reads TGTGCCAGCAGTGACACCTCACTAGCGGGGGGGTACTACAATGAGCAGTTCTTC.

This sequence joins TRBV5-5 and TRBJ2-5, with 11 bases aligning to TRBD2. Germline V lookup: CDR1 SGHKS, CDR2 YYEKEE (reference sequence). The CDR3 has 15 amino acids. Unmatched junction bases numbered 6, after V lost 4 bases and J lost 4 bases. CDR3 DNA: TGTGCCAGCAGCCTAGCGGGAGGCGGGCGAGAGACCCAGTACTTC. Its translation: CASSLAGGGRETQYF.

The rearrangement joins TRBV6-2 or TRBV6-3 to TRBJ2-2; maybe TRBD2 (6 bases). Germline V gene sequence: CDR1 MNHEY, CDR2 SVGEGT. Trimming stripped 4 bases from V and 6 bases from J, with 18 bases between. The CDR3 contains 16 residues. CDR3 sequence: CASSSLLAGHAGELFF. The CDR3 bases are TGTGCCAGCAGTTCCTTACTAGCAGGTCACGCCGGGGAGCTGTTTTTT.

This chain connects TRBV13 to TRBJ2-3; D is undetermined. The CDR3 loop spans 13 amino acids. V dropped 2 bases and J dropped 6 bases, with 9 bases sitting between them. Germline CDR1 and CDR2: PRHDT and FYEKMQ (reference sequence). CDR3 sequence (DNA): TGTGCCAGCAGCTTAAGTTTGGAGGATACGCAGTATTTT. It translates to CASSLSLEDTQYF.

The chain uses TRBV18 and TRBJ1-1; weak D call: TRBD1 (6 bases). The V gene's germline CDR1 is KGHSH and CDR2 LQKENI. This CDR3 contains 15 residues. V lost 3 bases and J lost 0, with 11 bases in between. CDR3 amino acids: CASSPLDSVNTEAFF. The DNA for the CDR3 is TGTGCCAGCTCACCGCTGGACAGTGTGAACACTGAAGCTTTCTTT.

V and J are TRBV7-9 and TRBJ1-4; a possible D gene is TRBD1 (5 bases). CDR1 and CDR2 from the germline V gene are SEHNR and FQNEAQ (reference sequence). V was pared by 5 bases and J by 8 bases, with 18 bases between. The CDR3 has 15 amino acids. CDR3 in amino acids: CASSPPYSGTEKLFF. CDR3 coding DNA: TGTGCCAGCAGCCCTCCTTACTCCGGGACGGAAAAACTGTTTTTT.

This chain links TRBV7-2 with TRBJ1-2, with TRBD1 identical over 9 bases. V gave up 2 bases and J gave up 5 bases; unmatched junction bases: 6. Per the germline V gene, CDR1 is SGHTA and CDR2 is FQGNSA. This CDR3 contains 15 residues. CDR3: CASSLSRTGVYGYTF. In DNA, the CDR3 is TGTGCCAGCAGCTTATCCCGGACAGGGGTATATGGCTACACCTTC.

This clone came up once. The chain joins TRBV4-1 to TRBJ2-1; tentative D call: TRBD2 (5 bases). V lost 1 base, J lost 9 bases, and 16 bases lay in between. The CDR3 has 15 residues. Germline lookup yields CDR1 MGHRA and CDR2 YSYEKL. This CDR3 is CASSQALLSGAEQFF. The CDR3 nucleotides are TGCGCCAGCAGCCAAGCGCTACTAAGCGGTGCTGAGCAGTTCTTC.

V is TRBV4-2 and J is TRBJ1-3; D gene uncertain. The CDR3 is made up of 16 amino acids. Between the trimmed V and J ends, which lost 0 bases and 2 bases, there was a span of 11 bases. From germline, CDR1 is LGHNA and CDR2 YNFKEQ. The CDR3 DNA is TGTGCCAGCAGCCAAGATCCACGGGGTACTGGAAACACCATATATTTT. It specifies CASSQDPRGTGNTIYF.

The chain combines TRBV6-2 or TRBV6-3 with TRBJ2-1; D is possibly TRBD1 (7 bases). CDR1 is MNHEY and CDR2 is SVGEGT in the germline V gene. CDR3 length: 15 amino acids. V was pared by 5 bases and J by 7 bases, with 18 bases between. The CDR3 DNA is TGTGCCAGCAGTGGCAGGGGGGCCCCCCGGAATGAGCAGTTCTTC. Amino acid sequence: CASSGRGAPRNEQFF.

This chain joins TRBV29-1 and TRBJ1-1; D is unresolved. The CDR3 spans 14 residues. Germline lookup yields CDR1 SQVTM and CDR2 ANQGSEA. Trimming left V 6 bases short and J 3 bases short, with 17 bases between. The CDR3 nucleotides are TGCAGCGTCAGCAGGCAGGATCGAGACACTGAAGCTTTCTTT. Translation: CSVSRQDRDTEAFF.

This clone appeared a single time. The genes are TRBV30 and TRBJ1-2; maybe TRBD1 (6 bases). Germline V CDR1 and CDR2: GTSNPN, SVGIG (reference sequence). V was shortened by 5 bases and J by 10 bases, with 14 bases between the two germline ends. This CDR3 is built from 11 residues. CDR3 amino acids: CAWGRLGAYTF. CDR3 coding DNA: TGTGCCTGGGGCCGTTTGGGGGCCTACACCTTC. The variable domain in full, with the rest retrieved from reference TRBV30 and TRBJ1-2, is SQTIHQWPATLVQPVGSPLSLECTVEGTSNPNLYWYRQAAGRGLQLLFYSVGIGQISSEVPQNLSASRPQDRQFILSSKKLLLSDSGFYLCAWGRLGAYTFGSGTRLTVV.

The chain uses TRBV3-1 (or the pseudogene TRBV3-2) and TRBJ2-7, with 13 bases fitting TRBD2. The germline CDR1 and CDR2 sequences are LGHDT and YNNKEL (reference sequence). This CDR3 comprises 14 residues. Trimming removed 4 bases from V and 11 bases from J; junction bases left unmatched: 8. This CDR3 reads CASSPRTSGGNKYF. CDR3 DNA: TGTGCCAGCAGCCCCCGGACTAGCGGGGGAAATAAGTACTTC.

The V and J genes are TRBV7-2 and TRBJ1-4; perhaps TRBD1 as D (5 bases). V gave up 1 base and J gave up 7 bases, with 7 bases separating them. CDR1 SGHTA and CDR2 FQGNSA come from the germline V gene. The CDR3 covers 13 residues. CDR3 DNA: TGTGCCAGCAGCTTAGTGGGGCGTGAAAAACTGTTTTTT. Its protein is CASSLVGREKLFF. The whole variable domain, remainder taken from reference TRBV7-2 and TRBJ1-4, is GAGVSQSPSNKVTEKGKDVELRCDPISGHTALYWYRQSLGQGLEFLIYFQGNSAPDKSGLPSDRFSAERTGGSVSTLTIQRTQQEDSAVYLCASSLVGREKLFFGSGTQLSVL.

V is TRBV19 and J is TRBJ1-2; TRBD1 is a possible D gene (6 bases). This CDR3 is 14 amino acids long. From germline, CDR1 is LNHDA and CDR2 SQIVND (reference sequence). V lost 5 bases, J lost 2 bases, and 12 bases lay in between. The CDR3 loop is CASSSRTANYGYTF. CDR3 DNA: TGTGCCAGTAGTTCCCGGACAGCCAACTATGGCTACACCTTC.

The V and J genes are TRBV2 and TRBJ1-4; no clear D. Trimming pared 6 bases from V and 4 bases from J, leaving 9 bases between. The CDR3 runs to 13 residues. CDR1 and CDR2 (germline): SNHLY, FYNNEI. This chain's CDR3 is CASRQQYNEKLFF. CDR3 in DNA: TGTGCCAGCAGACAACAGTATAATGAAAAACTGTTTTTT. The full variable domain, in which reference TRBV2 and TRBJ1-4 provide the parts outside the CDR3, is EPEVTQTPSHQVTQMGQEVILRCVPISNHLYFYWYRQILGQKVEFLVSFYNNEISEKSEIFDDQFSVERPDGSNFTLKIRSTKLEDSAMYFCASRQQYNEKLFFGSGTQLSVL.

The rearrangement links TRBV30 to TRBJ2-5; D is uncertain. Germline CDR1 GTSNPN, CDR2 SVGIG (reference sequence). Trimming cost V 0 bases and J 5 bases, with 13 bases left between them. The CDR3 totals 14 residues. Written as DNA, the CDR3 is TGTGCCTGGAGTGTACTAAGTCTCGGTGAGACCCAGTACTTC. Translating gives CAWSVLSLGETQYF.